Given below is one TCR beta chain in context. The V gene lost 1 base and the J gene lost 7 bases, with 22 bases spanning the gap. Germline V lookup: CDR1 SGHVS, CDR2 FQNEAQ. This CDR3 region has 18 residues. The sample originates from a study of T cells in tuberculosis. As for time point: new active TB diagnosis, blood taken before or within 7 days of starting treatment. Clones were read by immunoSEQ multiplex PCR, and TCRdb kept only the in-frame ones, dropping some. The repertoire holds 25,000 to 35,000 clones, with about 83% as singletons. The TCR sequence derives from an adult with tuberculosis. The source was PBMCs, collected at tuberculosis diagnosis. The chain is built from TRBV7-8 and TRBJ1-4, with D unresolved. The CDR3 DNA sequence: TGTGCCAGCAGCTTAGTGGGCTTGGACTTAAAGGGTAGTGAAAAACTGTTTTTT. This encodes CASSLVGLDLKGSEKLFF.